The TCR beta chain under discussion was sequenced for a study of shared clonotypes between healthy human individuals. Background on the study: There were three CD4 naive, three CD4 memory, two CD8 naive and one CD8 memory plates per donor. Study-level points and caveats: Shared clonotypes: about 5.3% naive CD4, roughly 3.5% naive CD8, about 2.5% memory CD4, 0.4% memory CD8. Deeper or shallower sequencing was expected to change how clonotypes are shared among donors.

Positively selected for CCR7, the CD45RO-negative cells used as naive CD8 cells excluded terminally differentiated effector memory CD45RA+ cells. A word on this clone: Antigen: not known.

This CDR3 comprises 13 residues. V shed 5 bases and J shed 8 bases, with 12 bases lying between them. The germline V gene has CDR1 MNHEY and CDR2 SMNVEV (reference sequence). TCRdb's table, derived via immunoSEQ multiplex PCR, lists solely in-frame clones and lacks some. The profile shows 500,000 to 700,000 clones, about 95% of them singletons. The chain couples TRBV27 to TRBJ2-2; possibly TRBD2 for D (5 bases). This clonotype was sampled from a woman under 40 in good health. The specimen sequenced was naive CD8+ T cells sorted from blood. The CDR3 DNA reads as TGTGCCAGCAGTCCCCGGGGTGCAGGGGAGCTGTTTTTT. Its translation: CASSPRGAGELFF.